The sequence of this TCR beta chain was determined in a study of blood T cell repertoires in COVID-19. Study context: Samples came from the United States, Italy and Spain, spanning acute and convalescent COVID-19. T cells, B-cell-depleted T cells, or PBMCs supplied cDNA or gDNA.

Germline trimming cut 0 bases from V and 11 bases from J; bases unmatched to any gene: 6. CDR1 and CDR2 from the germline V gene are SGHDT and YYEEEE. The CDR3 is made up of 14 amino acids. Libraries were prepared by immunoSEQ multiplex PCR; TCRdb keeps only in-frame clonotypes and omits some of them. The data contain 250,000 to 300,000 clones, roughly 90% of them seen just once; the ten biggest clones take up about an eighth. Seattle enrolled patients during active infection and tracked them longitudinally. This TCR derives from a woman aged 25 to 39 with COVID-19, enrolled during active disease. Input material: peripheral blood. The chain is built from TRBV5-6 and TRBJ2-1; TRBD1 agrees at 9 bases. The CDR3 loop reads CASSLGTGGVKQFF. DNA of the CDR3: TGTGCCAGCAGCTTGGGAACAGGGGGCGTGAAGCAGTTCTTC. Together with reference TRBV5-6 and TRBJ2-1, the CDR3 gives the full variable domain: DAGVTQSPTHLIKTRGQQVTLRCSPKSGHDTVSWYQQALGQGPQFIFQYYEEEERQRGNFPDRFSGHQFPNYSSELNVNALLLGDSALYLCASSLGTGGVKQFFGPGTRLTVL.